What follows are 10 T cell receptor beta chains derived from one specimen sequenced in a study of blood T cell repertoires in COVID-19. Using immunoSEQ multiplex PCR, the repertoire was profiled, and TCRdb retains in-frame clones only, with some absent. This sample has about 180,000 clones, with around 87% found just once. The sample taken for sequencing was peripheral blood. These receptor sequences come from a man aged 35 to 55 with active or convalescent COVID-19.

V is TRBV2 and J is TRBJ1-2; D is ambiguous. V lost 0 bases and J 14 bases, leaving 10 bases between the germline ends. Germline-derived CDR1 and CDR2 are SNHLY and FYNNEI. CDR3 size: 11 residues. The CDR3 region is CASSEARGRTF. CDR3 nucleotide sequence: TGTGCCAGCAGTGAAGCGCGAGGGAGGACCTTC.

This sequence joins TRBV12-3 or TRBV12-4 and TRBJ1-3; the match to TRBD1 covers 9 bases. The CDR3 has 13 residues. Trimming at V came to 4 bases and at J to 7 bases, leaving 2 bases not matched to a gene. This CDR3 is CASSWTGVNTIYF. The CDR3, as DNA: TGTGCCAGCAGTTGGACAGGGGTTAACACCATATATTTT.

The chain uses TRBV6-5 and TRBJ2-7; no definite D call. The CDR3 is 14 residues long. Trimming removed 6 bases from V and 4 bases from J, with 16 bases in between. Germline CDR1 MNHEY, CDR2 SVGAGI. The CDR3 DNA reads TGTGCCAGCAGGAATTGGGCTCAATCTTACGAGCAGTACTTC. Protein product: CASRNWAQSYEQYF.

V gene TRBV5-1 combines with J gene TRBJ2-5, with 7 positions matching TRBD1. V shed 4 bases, J shed 5 bases, and the junction held 8 bases outside the gene matches. This CDR3 spans 14 amino acids. Germline CDR1 and CDR2: SGHRS and YFSETQ. The CDR3 loop is CASSQGQVGETQYF. CDR3 nucleotide sequence: TGCGCCAGCAGCCAAGGACAGGTTGGGGAGACCCAGTACTTC.

On this clone itself: This sample also contains other DNA sequences that code for the same CDR3. V gene TRBV12-3 or TRBV12-4 combines with J gene TRBJ1-2; D remains unclear. This CDR3 region has 13 residues. The V end lost 3 bases, the J end lost 6 bases, and 11 bases lay between the germline ends. The CDR3 sequence is CASSLGAGHGYTF. Written as DNA, the CDR3 is TGTGCCAGCAGTTTGGGCGCAGGTCATGGCTACACCTTC.

This clone came up once. The J gene is TRBJ1-2, the V gene TRBV28; D is perhaps TRBD1 (6 bases). This CDR3 is 15 amino acids long. V lost 5 bases to trimming and J lost 4 bases, with 17 bases between them. Germline V gene lookup returns CDR1 MDHEN and CDR2 SYDVKM. The CDR3 protein is CASSTRRGGSYGYTF. Here the CDR3 DNA reads TGTGCCAGCAGTACAAGAAGGGGGGGGAGCTATGGCTACACCTTC.

The chain employs TRBV28 and TRBJ1-5; possible D gene TRBD1, 6 bases. Germline V gene sequence: CDR1 MDHEN, CDR2 SYDVKM. V lost 5 bases to trimming and J lost 4 bases, with 12 bases between them. CDR3 length equals 14 residues. In DNA form, the CDR3 reads TGTGCCAGCAGTACTACAGGGTGGAATCAGCCCCAGCATTTT. Its translation is CASSTTGWNQPQHF.

V is TRBV6-1 and J is TRBJ1-1; no clear D. Germline V gene data show CDR1 as MNHNS and CDR2 as SASEGT. The CDR3 length is 13 residues. V lost 0 bases and J lost 1, with 3 bases in between. The CDR3 nucleotides read TGTGCCAGCAGTGAAGCCTCGAACACTGAAGCTTTCTTT. As protein: CASSEASNTEAFF.

This clone was detected only once. This chain uses TRBV7-9 with TRBJ2-3; 12 bases match TRBD2. CDR3 length: 17 residues. CDR1 SEHNR and CDR2 FQNEAQ come from the germline V gene (reference sequence). The V gene end was trimmed by 5 bases and the J gene end by 0 bases; junction bases not matched to a gene: 6. The CDR3 DNA sequence: TGTGCCAGCAGCAGTGGACTAGCGGGGTCTAGCACAGATACGCAGTATTTT. This codes for CASSSGLAGSSTDTQYF.

The V call is TRBV4-3, the J call TRBJ1-1, with 7 positions matching TRBD1. The CDR3 spans 15 residues. In germline, CDR1 is LGHNA, CDR2 YSLEER. Germline trimming cut 3 bases from V and 2 bases from J; bases unmatched to any gene: 6. The chain's CDR3 is CASSQTGQINTEAFF. The CDR3 DNA sequence: TGCGCCAGCAGCCAGACGGGACAGATAAACACTGAAGCTTTCTTT.